Below, one T cell receptor beta chain is given with its context. The data originate from a study of shared clonotypes between healthy human individuals. The table came from immunoSEQ multiplex PCR; TCRdb's copy has only in-frame clones and leaves some out. The sample gives a few million clones, approximately 94% of which show up once; 0.1% to 0.15% is in the top ten. This CDR3 spans 13 amino acids. V shed 8 bases and J shed 7 bases, with 18 bases lying between them. Per the germline V gene, CDR1 is MNHNS and CDR2 is SASEGT. Specimen: naive CD4+ T cells sorted from blood. Subset indicated: CD45RA+ positively selected. This TCR was recovered from a man between 18 and 29 years old in good health. The chain has TRBV6-1 and TRBJ2-7; D is possibly TRBD2 (7 bases). In DNA, the CDR3 is TGTGCCAGCTACCGTGGCGGGGGCGGTGAGCAGTACTTC. Translating gives CASYRGGGGEQYF.